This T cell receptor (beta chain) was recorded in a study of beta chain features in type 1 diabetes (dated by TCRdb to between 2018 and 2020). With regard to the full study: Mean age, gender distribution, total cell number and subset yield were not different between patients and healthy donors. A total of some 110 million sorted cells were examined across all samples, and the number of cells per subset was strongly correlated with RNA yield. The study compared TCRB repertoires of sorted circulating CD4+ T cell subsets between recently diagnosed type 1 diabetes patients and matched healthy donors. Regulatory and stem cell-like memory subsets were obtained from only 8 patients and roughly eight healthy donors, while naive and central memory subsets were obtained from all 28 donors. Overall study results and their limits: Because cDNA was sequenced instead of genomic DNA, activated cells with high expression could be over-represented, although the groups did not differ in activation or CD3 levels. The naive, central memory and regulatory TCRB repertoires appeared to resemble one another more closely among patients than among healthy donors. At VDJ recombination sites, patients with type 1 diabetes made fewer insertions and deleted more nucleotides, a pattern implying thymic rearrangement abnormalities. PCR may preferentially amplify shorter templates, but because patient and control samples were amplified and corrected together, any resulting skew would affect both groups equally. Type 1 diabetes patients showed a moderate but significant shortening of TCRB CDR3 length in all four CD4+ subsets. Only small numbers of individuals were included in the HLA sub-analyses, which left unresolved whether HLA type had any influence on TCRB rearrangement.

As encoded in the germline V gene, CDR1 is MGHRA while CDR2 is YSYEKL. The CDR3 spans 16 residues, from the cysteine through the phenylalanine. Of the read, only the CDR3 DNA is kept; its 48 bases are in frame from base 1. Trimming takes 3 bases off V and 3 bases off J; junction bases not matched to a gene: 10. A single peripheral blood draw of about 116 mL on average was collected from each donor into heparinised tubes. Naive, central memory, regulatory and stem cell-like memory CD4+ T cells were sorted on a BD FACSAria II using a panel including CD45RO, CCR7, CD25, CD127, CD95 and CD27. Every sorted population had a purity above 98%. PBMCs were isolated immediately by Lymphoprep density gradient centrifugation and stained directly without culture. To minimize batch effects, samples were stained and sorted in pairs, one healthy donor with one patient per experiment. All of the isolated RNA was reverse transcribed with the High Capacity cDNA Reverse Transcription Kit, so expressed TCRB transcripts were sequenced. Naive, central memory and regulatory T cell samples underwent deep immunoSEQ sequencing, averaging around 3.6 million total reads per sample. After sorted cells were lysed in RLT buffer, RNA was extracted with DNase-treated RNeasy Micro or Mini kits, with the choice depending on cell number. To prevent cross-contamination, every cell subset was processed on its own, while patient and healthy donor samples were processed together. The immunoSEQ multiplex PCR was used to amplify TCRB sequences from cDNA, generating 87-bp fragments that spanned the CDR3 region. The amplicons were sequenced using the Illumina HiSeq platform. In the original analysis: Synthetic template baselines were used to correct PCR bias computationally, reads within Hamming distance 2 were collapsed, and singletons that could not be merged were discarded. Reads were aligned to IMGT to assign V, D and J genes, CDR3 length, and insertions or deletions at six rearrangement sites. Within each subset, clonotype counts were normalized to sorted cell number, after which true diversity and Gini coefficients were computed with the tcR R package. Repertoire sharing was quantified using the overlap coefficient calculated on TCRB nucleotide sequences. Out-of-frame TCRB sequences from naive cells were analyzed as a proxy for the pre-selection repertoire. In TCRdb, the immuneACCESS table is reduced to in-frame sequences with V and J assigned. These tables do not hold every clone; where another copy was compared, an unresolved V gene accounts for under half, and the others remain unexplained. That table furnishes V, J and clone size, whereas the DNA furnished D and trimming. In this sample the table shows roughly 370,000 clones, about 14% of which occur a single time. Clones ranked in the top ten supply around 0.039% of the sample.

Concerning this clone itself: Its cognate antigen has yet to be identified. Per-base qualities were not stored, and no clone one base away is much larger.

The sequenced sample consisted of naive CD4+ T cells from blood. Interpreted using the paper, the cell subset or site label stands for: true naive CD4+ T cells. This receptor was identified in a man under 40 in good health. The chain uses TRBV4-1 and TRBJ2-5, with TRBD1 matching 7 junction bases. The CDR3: CASSHRPGQQKETQYF. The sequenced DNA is TGCGCCAGCAGCCATCGTCCGGGACAGCAGAAAGAGACCCAGTACTTC.